The present T cell receptor beta chain was sequenced within a study of neurological immune-mediated disorders. Background on the study: Relapsing-remitting disease affected 31, and secondary progressive 3, of roughly 34 multiple sclerosis patients.

Whole-study results and caveats: In HTLV-1-associated myelopathy, TCR clonal expansion was greatest, and in multiple sclerosis it was least, below healthy controls.

CDR3 length equals 19 residues. Germline CDR1 reads SGHDT; CDR2 reads YYEEEE. The V end was cut by 3 bases, the J end by 6 bases, with 28 bases between. This clonotype was observed many times. Its antigen is not identified. The cDNA was produced through 5'RACE with 10-nucleotide random UMIs. TCRdb redid the calling of the 5' RACE reads with MiXCR, one entry per CDR3 protein. The sample yields fewer than 80,000 distinct CDR3 sequences, approximately 5.2% seen once. The chain is built from TRBV5-6 and TRBJ2-4, with D possibly being TRBD1 or TRBD2 (5 bases each). The specimen sequenced was PBMCs. The TCR originated in a woman aged 25 to 45 with multiple sclerosis. CDR3 region: CASSSPKVPGTGKRNIQYF. CDR3 DNA: TGTGCCAGCAGCTCCCCGAAGGTGCCCGGGACGGGAAAAAGAAACATTCAGTACTTC.